The clone carrying this TCR beta chain turned up a few times. Its specificity is unknown. The data derive from a study of T-cell memory formation after mild COVID-19. Looking at the study overall: Largely donor-specific sequence clusters came from a couple of donors.

The CDR3 extends over 14 amino acids. The germline V gene has CDR1 WSHSY and CDR2 SAAADI. The germline V and J ends were trimmed by 2 bases and 4 bases, with 8 bases remaining between them. General study points: Pre-infection memory already had some responding clones, implying cross-reactive memory joined. CM and EM subsets held most contracting CD4+ clones; EMRA held CD8+ ones.

TCRdb fed the 5' RACE reads into MiXCR, producing one record per CDR3 protein. This table has 150,000 to 200,000 distinct CDR3 sequences, around a tenth appearing once. Sequenced material: PBMCs or a T cell subset sorted from them (not recorded which). The TCR was taken from a man aged 18 to 35 who had mild COVID-19 (a few samples of this study predate the infection). Cell type and time point are not known. V usage is TRBV10-2 and J usage is TRBJ2-2; D gene ambiguous. This CDR3 reads CASSETYGTGELFF. For the CDR3, the DNA is TGCGCCAGCAGTGAGACGTACGGCACCGGGGAGCTGTTTTTT.